This record looks at one T cell receptor (beta chain) sequence and its context. The record originates from a study of shared clonotypes between healthy human individuals. The assay was immunoSEQ multiplex PCR, and TCRdb's table has in-frame clones only and misses some. The table has over a million clones, 70% to 80% seen once. This TCR was recovered from a man between 18 and 35 years old in good health. Some clones in this sample may be carry-over from other donors' samples. Sequencing was done on a sample of memory CD4+ T cells from PBMCs. Described subset: CD45RA-negative fraction.

The CDR3 DNA is TGTGCCAGCAGCTTGGGGCCTGACCCTAGCACAGATACGCAGTATTTT. This sequence encodes CASSLGPDPSTDTQYF. This sequence joins TRBV5-4 and TRBJ2-3; D call uncertain. From germline, CDR1 is SGHNT and CDR2 YYREEE (reference sequence). This CDR3 contains 16 residues. Trimming took 0 bases from V and 0 from J, leaving 11 bases between them.